This T cell receptor (beta chain) was recovered during a study of chemoradiotherapy in HPV16-positive cancers. Regarding the study as a whole: During treatment, candidate HPV-specific clones and E7-related motifs expanded in tumor. Only a couple of HPV16-positive patients supplied the functional HPV-specificity definition.

There are 14 residues in the CDR3. Trimming took 3 bases from V and 6 from J, leaving 11 bases between them. Per germline, CDR1 SGHVS and CDR2 FQNEAQ. Generated by immunoSEQ multiplex PCR, the TCRdb table keeps only in-frame clones and is missing some. The sample has tens of thousands of clones, about 86% seen once; the top ten hold 2.1%. Notes on this clone: Antigen specificity is unknown.

The sequence derives from a human donor with HPV-associated anogenital cancer. The sample consisted of blood, taken from a patient who underwent chemoradiotherapy. The V call is TRBV7-8, the J call TRBJ2-2; D call uncertain. The CDR3 DNA follows: TGTGCCAGCAGCTTCGATTCGACCGCCGGGGAGCTGTTTTTT. Translated: CASSFDSTAGELFF.